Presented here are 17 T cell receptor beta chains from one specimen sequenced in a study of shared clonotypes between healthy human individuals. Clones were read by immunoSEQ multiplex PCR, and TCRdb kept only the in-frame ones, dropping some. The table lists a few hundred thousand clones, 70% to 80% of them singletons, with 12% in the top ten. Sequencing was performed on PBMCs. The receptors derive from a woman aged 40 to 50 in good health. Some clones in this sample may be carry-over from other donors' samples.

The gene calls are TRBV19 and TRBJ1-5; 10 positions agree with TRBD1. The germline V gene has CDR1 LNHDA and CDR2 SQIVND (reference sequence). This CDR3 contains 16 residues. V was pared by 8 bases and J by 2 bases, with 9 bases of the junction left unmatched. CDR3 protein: CASAEGGTGGNQPQHF. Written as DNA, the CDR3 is TGTGCCAGTGCCGAAGGGGGGACAGGGGGCAATCAGCCCCAGCATTTT.

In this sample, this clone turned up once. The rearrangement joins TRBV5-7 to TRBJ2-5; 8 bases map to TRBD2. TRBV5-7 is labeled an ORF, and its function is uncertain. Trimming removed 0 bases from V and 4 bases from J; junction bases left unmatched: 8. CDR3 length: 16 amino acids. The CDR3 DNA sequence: TGTGCCAGCAGCTTGGCGTGCGGGAGGCTCGCAGAGACCCAGTACTTC. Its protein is CASSLACGRLAETQYF.

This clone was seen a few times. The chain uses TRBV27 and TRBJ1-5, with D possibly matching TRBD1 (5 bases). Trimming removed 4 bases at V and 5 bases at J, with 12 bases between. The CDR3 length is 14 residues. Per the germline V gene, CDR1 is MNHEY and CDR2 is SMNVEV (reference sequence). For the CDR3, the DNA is TGTGCCAGCAGTTCTCGACGGGGGGATCAGCCCCAGCATTTT. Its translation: CASSSRRGDQPQHF.

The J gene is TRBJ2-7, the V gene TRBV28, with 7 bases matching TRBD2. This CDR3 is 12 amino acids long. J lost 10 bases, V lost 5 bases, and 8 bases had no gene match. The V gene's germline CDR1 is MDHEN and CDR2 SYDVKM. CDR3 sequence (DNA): TGTGCCAGCAGTACCCCGGGAGGAGGTCAGTACTTC. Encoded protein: CASSTPGGGQYF.

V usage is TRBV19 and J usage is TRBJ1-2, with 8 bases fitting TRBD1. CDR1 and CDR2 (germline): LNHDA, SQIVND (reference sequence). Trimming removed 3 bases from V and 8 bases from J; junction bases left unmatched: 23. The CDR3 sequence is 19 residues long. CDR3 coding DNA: TGTGCCAGTAGTATCGCCGCCCTCTGGGGGACAGGCCCCCGGGGGGGCTACACCTTC. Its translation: CASSIAALWGTGPRGGYTF. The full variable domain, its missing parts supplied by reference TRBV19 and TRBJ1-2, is DGGITQSPKYLFRKEGQNVTLSCEQNLNHDAMYWYRQDPGQGLRLIYYSQIVNDFQKGDIAEGYSVSREKKESFPLTVTSAQKNPTAFYLCASSIAALWGTGPRGGYTFGSGTRLTVV.

CDR3 residues: CASSFFSDTGELFF. CDR3 coding DNA: TGTGCCAGCAGCTTTTTCAGTGACACCGGGGAGCTGTTTTTT. This rearrangement joins TRBV7-9 to TRBJ2-2; no reliable D call. The CDR3 has 14 residues. V was pared by 3 bases and J by 3 bases, with 8 bases between. Per the germline V gene, CDR1 is SEHNR and CDR2 is FQNEAQ (reference sequence).

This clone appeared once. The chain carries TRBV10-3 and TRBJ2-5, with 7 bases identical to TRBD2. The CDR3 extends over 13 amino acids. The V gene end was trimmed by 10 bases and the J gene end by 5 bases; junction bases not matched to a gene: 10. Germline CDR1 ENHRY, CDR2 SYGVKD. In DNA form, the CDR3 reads TGTGCCACCGGGGGGAAGGGAGGGGAGACCCAGTACTTC. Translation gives CATGGKGGETQYF.

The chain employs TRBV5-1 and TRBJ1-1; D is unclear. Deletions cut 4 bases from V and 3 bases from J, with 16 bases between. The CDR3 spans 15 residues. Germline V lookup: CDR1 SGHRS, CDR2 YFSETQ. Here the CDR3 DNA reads TGCGCCAGCAGCGCCCGCGCGGGTAGTTACACTGAAGCTTTCTTT. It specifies CASSARAGSYTEAFF.

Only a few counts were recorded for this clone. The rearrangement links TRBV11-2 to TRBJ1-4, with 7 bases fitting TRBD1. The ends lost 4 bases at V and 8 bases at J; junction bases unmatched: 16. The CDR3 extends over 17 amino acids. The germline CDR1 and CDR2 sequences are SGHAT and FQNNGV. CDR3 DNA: TGTGCCAGCAGCTCTCCCCGGGGGGCAGGGGGTAACGAAAAACTGTTTTTT. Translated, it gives CASSSPRGAGGNEKLFF.

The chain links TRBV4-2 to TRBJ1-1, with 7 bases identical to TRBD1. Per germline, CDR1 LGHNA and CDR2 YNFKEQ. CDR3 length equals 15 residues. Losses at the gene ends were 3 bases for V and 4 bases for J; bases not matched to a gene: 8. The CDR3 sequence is CASSQRGAGGTEAFF. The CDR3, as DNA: TGTGCCAGCAGCCAGCGGGGGGCAGGGGGCACTGAAGCTTTCTTT.

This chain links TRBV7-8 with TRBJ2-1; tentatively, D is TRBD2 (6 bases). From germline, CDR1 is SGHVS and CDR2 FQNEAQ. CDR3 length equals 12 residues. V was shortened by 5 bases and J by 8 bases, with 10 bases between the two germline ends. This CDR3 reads CASSSREDEQFF. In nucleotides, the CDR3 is TGTGCCAGCAGCAGCAGGGAGGATGAGCAGTTCTTC.

The CDR3 nucleotides read TGTGCCAGCAGTCTTAGCGGGAGAGGATCGGACGAGCAGTACTTC. This sequence encodes CASSLSGRGSDEQYF. The chain links TRBV6-6 to TRBJ2-7, with 9 bases identical to TRBD2. The CDR3 is 15 residues long. V was pared by 5 bases and J by 5 bases, with 10 bases of the junction left unmatched. Germline CDR1 is MNHNY and CDR2 is SVGAGI (reference sequence).

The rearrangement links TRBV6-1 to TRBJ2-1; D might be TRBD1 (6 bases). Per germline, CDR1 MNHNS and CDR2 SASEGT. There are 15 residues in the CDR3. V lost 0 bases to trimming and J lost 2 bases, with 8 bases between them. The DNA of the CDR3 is TGTGCCAGCAGTGAAGCGAACAGGGCCTACAATGAGCAGTTCTTC. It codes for CASSEANRAYNEQFF.

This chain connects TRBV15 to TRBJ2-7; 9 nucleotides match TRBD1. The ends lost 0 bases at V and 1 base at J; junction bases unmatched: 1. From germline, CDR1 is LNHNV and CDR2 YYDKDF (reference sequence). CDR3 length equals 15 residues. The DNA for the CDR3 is TGTGCCACCAGCAGAGAGACAGGGGGTTCCTACGAGCAGTACTTC. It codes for CATSRETGGSYEQYF.

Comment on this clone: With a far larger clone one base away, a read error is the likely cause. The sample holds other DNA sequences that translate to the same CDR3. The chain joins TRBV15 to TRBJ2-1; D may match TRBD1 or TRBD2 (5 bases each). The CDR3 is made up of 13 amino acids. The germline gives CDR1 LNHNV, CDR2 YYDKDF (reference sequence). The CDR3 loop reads CATSRDRGHPGLF. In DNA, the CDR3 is TGTGCCACCAGCAGGGATCGCGGGCACCCGGGGCTCTTC.

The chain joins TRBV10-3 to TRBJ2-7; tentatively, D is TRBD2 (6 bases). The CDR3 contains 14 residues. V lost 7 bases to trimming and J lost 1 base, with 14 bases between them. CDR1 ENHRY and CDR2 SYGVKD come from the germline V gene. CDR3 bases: TGTGCCATCATGCGCGGGGCTGAGTCCTACGAGCAGTACTTC. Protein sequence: CAIMRGAESYEQYF.

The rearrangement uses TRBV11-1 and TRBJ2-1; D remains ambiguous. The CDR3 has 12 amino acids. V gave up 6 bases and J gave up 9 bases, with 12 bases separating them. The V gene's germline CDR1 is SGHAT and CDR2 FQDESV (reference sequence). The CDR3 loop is CASSSIGGEQFF. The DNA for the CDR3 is TGTGCCAGCAGTTCCATAGGCGGTGAGCAGTTCTTC.